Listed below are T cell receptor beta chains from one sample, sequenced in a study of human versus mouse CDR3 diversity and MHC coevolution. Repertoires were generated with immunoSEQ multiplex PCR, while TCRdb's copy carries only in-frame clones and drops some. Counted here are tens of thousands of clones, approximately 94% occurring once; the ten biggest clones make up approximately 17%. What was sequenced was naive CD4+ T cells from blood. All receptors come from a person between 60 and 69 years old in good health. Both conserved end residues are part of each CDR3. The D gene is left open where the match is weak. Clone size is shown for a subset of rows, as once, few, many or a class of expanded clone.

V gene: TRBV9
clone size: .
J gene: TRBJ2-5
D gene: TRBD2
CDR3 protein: CASKVEGGPLNF
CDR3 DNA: TGTGCCAGCAAGGTTGAGGGAGGGCCTCTCAACTTC

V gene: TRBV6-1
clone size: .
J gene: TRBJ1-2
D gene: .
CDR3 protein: CASSAYRVGYGYTF
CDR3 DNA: TGTGCCAGCAGTGCTTACAGGGTGGGATATGGCTACACCTTC

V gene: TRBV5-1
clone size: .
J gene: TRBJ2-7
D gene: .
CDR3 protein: CASSLAGAISYEQYF
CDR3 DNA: TGCGCCAGCAGCTTGGCCGGAGCGATCTCCTACGAGCAGTACTTC

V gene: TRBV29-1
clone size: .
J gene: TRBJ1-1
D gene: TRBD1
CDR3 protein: CSVVGWGQTEAFF
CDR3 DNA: TGCAGCGTGGTGGGGTGGGGACAGACTGAAGCTTTCTTT

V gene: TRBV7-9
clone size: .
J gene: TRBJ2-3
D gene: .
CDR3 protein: CASSLSGGKTTDTQYF
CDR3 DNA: TGTGCCAGCAGCTTATCGGGCGGGAAGACGACAGATACGCAGTATTTT

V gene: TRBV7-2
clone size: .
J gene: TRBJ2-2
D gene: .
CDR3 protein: CASRSDTGELFF
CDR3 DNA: TGTGCCAGCAGGAGCGACACCGGGGAGCTGTTTTTT

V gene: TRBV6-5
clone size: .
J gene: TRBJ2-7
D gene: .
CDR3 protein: CASSFRQGSYEQYF
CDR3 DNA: TGTGCCAGCAGTTTCAGGCAGGGGTCCTACGAGCAGTACTTC

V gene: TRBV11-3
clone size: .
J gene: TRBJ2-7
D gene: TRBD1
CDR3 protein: CATLVPGTVSYEQYF
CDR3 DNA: TGTGCCACCCTTGTACCCGGGACAGTGTCCTACGAGCAGTACTTC

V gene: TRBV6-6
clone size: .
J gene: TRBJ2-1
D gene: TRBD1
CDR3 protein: CASSSTYRGDEQFF
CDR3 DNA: TGTGCCAGTTCGAGTACCTACAGGGGCGATGAGCAGTTCTTC

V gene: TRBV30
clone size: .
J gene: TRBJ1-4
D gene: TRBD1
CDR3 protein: CACIPGQGTTNEKLFF
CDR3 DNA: TGTGCCTGCATTCCGGGACAGGGGACAACTAATGAAAAACTGTTTTTT

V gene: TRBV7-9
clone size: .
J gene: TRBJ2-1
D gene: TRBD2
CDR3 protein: CASSFGLAVRRTYNEQFF
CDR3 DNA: TGTGCCAGCAGCTTCGGGCTAGCGGTCCGAAGGACCTACAATGAGCAGTTCTTC

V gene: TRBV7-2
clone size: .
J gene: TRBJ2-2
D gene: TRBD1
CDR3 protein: CASSFGDRGVGGELFF
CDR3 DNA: TGTGCCAGCAGCTTCGGTGACAGGGGGGTAGGCGGGGAGCTGTTTTTT

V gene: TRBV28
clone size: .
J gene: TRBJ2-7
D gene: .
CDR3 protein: CASSFATQIYEQYF
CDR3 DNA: TGTGCCAGCAGTTTCGCCACCCAGATTTACGAGCAGTACTTC

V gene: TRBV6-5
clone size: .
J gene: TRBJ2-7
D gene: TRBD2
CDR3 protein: CASRESGGAYEQYF
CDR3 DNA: TGTGCCAGCAGGGAAAGCGGGGGTGCCTACGAGCAGTACTTC

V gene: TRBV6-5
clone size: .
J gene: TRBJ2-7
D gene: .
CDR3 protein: CASSSGERTYEQYF
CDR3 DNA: TGTGCCAGCTCGTCGGGGGAACGTACCTACGAGCAGTACTTC

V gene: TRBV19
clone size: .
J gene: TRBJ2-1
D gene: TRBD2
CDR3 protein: CASSELAGPYNEQFF
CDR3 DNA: TGTGCCAGTAGTGAACTAGCGGGGCCGTACAATGAGCAGTTCTTC

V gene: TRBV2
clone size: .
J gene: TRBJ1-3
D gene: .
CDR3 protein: CASINSGNTIYF
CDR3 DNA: TGTGCCAGCATTAACTCTGGAAACACCATATATTTT

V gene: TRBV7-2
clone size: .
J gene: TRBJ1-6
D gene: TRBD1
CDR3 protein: CASSPTGTVNNSPLHF
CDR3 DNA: TGTGCCAGCAGCCCCACCGGGACAGTAAATAATTCACCCCTCCACTTT

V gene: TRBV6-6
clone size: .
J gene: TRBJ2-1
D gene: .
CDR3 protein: CASSYLATYNEQFF
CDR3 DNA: TGTGCCAGCAGTTATTTAGCGACCTACAATGAGCAGTTCTTC

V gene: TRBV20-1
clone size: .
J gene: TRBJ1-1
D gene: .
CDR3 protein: CSAVPGAGAFF
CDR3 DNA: TGCAGTGCCGTACCTGGAGCTGGGGCTTTCTTT

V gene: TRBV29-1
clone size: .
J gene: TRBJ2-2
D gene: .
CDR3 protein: CSVAYCTGELFF
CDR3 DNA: TGCAGCGTTGCCTATTGCACCGGGGAGCTGTTTTTT

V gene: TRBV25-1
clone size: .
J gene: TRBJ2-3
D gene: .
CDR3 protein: CASSDRLSTDTQYF
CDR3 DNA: TGTGCCAGCTCCGACAGGCTTAGCACAGATACGCAGTATTTT

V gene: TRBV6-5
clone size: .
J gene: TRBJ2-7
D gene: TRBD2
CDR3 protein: CASSYSSGSSYEQYF
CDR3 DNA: TGTGCCAGCAGTTACTCGAGCGGGAGTTCCTACGAGCAGTACTTC

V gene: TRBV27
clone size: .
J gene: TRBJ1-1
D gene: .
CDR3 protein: CASSPLGGQDTEAFF
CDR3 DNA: TGTGCCAGCAGTCCTCTGGGGGGGCAGGACACTGAAGCTTTCTTT

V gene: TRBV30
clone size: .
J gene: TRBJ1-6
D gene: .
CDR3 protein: CAWSRAGGILNSPLHF
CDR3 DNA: TGTGCCTGGAGTCGCGCGGGAGGAATACTGAATTCACCCCTCCACTTT

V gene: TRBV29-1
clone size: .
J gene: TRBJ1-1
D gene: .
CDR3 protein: CSVQGNTEAFF
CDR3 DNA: TGCAGCGTTCAGGGGAACACTGAAGCTTTCTTT

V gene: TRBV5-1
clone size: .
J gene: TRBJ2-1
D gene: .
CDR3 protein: CASSQGLRSYNEQFF
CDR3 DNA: TGCGCCAGCAGTCAGGGCCTACGCTCCTACAATGAGCAGTTCTTC

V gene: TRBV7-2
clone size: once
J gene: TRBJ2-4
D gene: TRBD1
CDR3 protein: CASSLAGQVYQYF
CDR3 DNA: TGTGCCAGCAGCTTAGCTGGACAGGTCTATCAGTACTTC

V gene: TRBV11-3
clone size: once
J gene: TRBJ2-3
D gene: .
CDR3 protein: CASSFTDTQYF
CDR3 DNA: TGTGCCAGCAGCTTCACTGATACGCAGTATTTT

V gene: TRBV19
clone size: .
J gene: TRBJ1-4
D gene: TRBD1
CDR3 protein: CASRRDRGTNEKLFF
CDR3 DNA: TGTGCCAGTAGGCGGGACAGAGGAACTAATGAAAAACTGTTTTTT

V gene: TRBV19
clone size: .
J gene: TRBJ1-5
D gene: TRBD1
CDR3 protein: CASRGTALGNQPQHF
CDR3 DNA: TGTGCCAGTAGGGGGACAGCATTAGGCAATCAGCCCCAGCATTTT

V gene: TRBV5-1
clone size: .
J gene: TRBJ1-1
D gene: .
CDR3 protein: CASSLPEGQNTEAFF
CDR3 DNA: TGCGCCAGCAGCCTTCCCGAGGGTCAGAACACTGAAGCTTTCTTT

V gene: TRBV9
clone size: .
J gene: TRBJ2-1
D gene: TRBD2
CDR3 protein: CASSVGTSGYNEQFF
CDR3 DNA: TGTGCCAGCAGCGTCGGGACTAGCGGATACAATGAGCAGTTCTTC

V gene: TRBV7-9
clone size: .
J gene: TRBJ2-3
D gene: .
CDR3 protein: CASSSQGSLVDTQYF
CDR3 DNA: TGTGCCAGCAGCTCTCAGGGATCGCTTGTGGATACGCAGTATTTT

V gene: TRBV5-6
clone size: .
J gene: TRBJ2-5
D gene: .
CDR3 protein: CASVGGGETQYF
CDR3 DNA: TGTGCCAGTGTTGGGGGGGGCGAGACCCAGTACTTC

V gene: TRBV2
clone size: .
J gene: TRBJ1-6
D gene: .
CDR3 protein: CASSAYNSPLHF
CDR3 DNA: TGTGCCAGCTCTGCGTATAATTCACCCCTCCACTTT

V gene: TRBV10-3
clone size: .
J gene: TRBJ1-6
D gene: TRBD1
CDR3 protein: CAISESQGAGNSPLHF
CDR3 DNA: TGTGCCATCAGTGAGTCGCAGGGGGCTGGGAATTCACCCCTCCACTTT

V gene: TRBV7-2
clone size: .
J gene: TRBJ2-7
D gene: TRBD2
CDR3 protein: CASSRTSGYEQYF
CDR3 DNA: TGTGCCAGCAGTAGAACTAGCGGCTACGAGCAGTACTTC

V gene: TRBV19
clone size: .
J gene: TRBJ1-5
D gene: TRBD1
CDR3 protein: CASSNRGRNGSNQPQHF
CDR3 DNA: TGTGCCAGTAGTAACAGGGGGCGCAACGGAAGCAATCAGCCCCAGCATTTT

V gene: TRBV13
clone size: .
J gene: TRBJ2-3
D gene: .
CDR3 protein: CASWASARTDTQYF
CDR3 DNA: TGTGCCAGCTGGGCTAGCGCCCGCACAGATACGCAGTATTTT

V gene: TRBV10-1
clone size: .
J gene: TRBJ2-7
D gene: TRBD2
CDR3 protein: CASGLAGGEQYF
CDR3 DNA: TGCGCCAGTGGACTAGCGGGAGGAGAGCAGTACTTC

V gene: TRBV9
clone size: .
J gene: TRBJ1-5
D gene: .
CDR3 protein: CASSVGQGFGQPQHF
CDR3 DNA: TGTGCCAGCAGCGTAGGGCAGGGGTTCGGCCAGCCCCAGCATTTT

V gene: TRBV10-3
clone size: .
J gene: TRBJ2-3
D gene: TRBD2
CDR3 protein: CAISAGAADTQYF
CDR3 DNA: TGTGCCATCAGCGCGGGAGCTGCAGATACGCAGTATTTT

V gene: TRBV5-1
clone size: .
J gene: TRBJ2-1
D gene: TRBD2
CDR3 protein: CASSRLAGGGYNEQFF
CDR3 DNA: TGCGCCAGCAGCCGACTAGCGGGAGGGGGGTACAATGAGCAGTTCTTC

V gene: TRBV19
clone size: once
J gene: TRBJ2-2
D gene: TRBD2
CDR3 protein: CASKGPWREGPPDGELFF
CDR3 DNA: TGTGCCAGTAAAGGTCCATGGCGGGAGGGCCCTCCGGACGGGGAGCTGTTTTTT